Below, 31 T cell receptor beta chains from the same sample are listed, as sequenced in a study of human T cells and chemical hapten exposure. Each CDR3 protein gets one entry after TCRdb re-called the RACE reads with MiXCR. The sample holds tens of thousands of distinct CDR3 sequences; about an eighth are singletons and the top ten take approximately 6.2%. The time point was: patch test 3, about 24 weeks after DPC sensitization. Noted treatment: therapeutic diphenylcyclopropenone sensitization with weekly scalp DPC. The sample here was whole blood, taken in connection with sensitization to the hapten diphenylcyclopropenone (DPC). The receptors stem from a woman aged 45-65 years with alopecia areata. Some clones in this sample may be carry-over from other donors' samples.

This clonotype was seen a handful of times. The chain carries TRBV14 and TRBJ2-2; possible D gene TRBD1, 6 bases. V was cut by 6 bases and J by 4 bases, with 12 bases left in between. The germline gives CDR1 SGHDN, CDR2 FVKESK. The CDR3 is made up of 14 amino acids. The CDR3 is CASRRAGATGELFF. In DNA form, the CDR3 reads TGTGCCAGCAGGCGTGCAGGGGCCACCGGGGAGCTGTTTTTT.

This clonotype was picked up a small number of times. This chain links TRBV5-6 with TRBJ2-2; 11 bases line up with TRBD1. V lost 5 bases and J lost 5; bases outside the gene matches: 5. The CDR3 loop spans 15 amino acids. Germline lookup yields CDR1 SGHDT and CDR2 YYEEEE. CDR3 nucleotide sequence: TGTGCCAGCAGGAGGACAGGGGGCGAAACCGGGGAGCTGTTTTTT. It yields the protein CASRRTGGETGELFF.

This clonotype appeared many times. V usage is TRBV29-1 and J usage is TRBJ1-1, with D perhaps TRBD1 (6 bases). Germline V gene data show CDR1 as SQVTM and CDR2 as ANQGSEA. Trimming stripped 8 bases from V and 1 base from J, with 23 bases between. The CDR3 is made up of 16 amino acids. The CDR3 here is CSMHERGVGRNTEAFF. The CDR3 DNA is TGCAGCATGCATGAGAGGGGGGTTGGTAGGAACACTGAAGCTTTCTTT. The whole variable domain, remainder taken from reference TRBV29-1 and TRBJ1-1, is SAVISQKPSRDICQRGTSLTIQCQVDSQVTMMFWYRQQPGQSLTLIATANQGSEATYESGFVIDKFPISRPNLTFSTLTVSNMSPEDSSIYLCSMHERGVGRNTEAFFGQGTRLTVV.

The CDR3 nucleotides read TGTGCCAGCAGCCGAACTAGCGGAGCCCGGTACGAGCAGTACTTC. Its protein product is CASSRTSGARYEQYF. This chain links TRBV11-2 with TRBJ2-7; 8 bases match TRBD2. The CDR3 extends over 15 amino acids. J was trimmed by 4 bases and V by 5 bases; bases with no gene match: 10. The germline V gene encodes CDR1 SGHAT and CDR2 FQNNGV.

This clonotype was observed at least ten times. CDR3 region: CASSFLGGAVAKNIQYF. The CDR3 bases are TGTGCCAGCAGTTTTCTTGGAGGAGCGGTAGCCAAAAACATTCAGTACTTC. The V call is TRBV12-3 or TRBV12-4, the J call TRBJ2-4, with D possibly being TRBD2 (5 bases). V gave up 3 bases and J gave up 0 bases, with 15 bases separating them. The CDR3 has 17 amino acids.

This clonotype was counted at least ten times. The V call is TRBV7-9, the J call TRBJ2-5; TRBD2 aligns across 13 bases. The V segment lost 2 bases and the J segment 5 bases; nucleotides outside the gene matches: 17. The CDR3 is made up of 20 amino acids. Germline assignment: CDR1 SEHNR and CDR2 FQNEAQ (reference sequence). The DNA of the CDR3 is TGTGCCAGCAGCTTACTGCGGGGCCCTCGGACTAGCGGGAGATTGGAGACCCAGTACTTC. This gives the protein CASSLLRGPRTSGRLETQYF.

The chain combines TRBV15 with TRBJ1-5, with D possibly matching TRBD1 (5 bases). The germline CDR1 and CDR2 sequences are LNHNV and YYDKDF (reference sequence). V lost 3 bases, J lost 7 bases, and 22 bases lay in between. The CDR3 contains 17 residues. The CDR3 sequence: CATSSPTRGPLKQPQHF. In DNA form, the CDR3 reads TGTGCCACCAGCAGTCCTACGAGGGGTCCCCTGAAGCAGCCCCAGCATTTT.

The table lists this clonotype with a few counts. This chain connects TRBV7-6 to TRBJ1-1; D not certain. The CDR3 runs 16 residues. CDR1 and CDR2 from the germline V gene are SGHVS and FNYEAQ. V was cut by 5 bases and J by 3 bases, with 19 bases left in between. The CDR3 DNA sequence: TGTGCCAGCAGCCCGAGATCGTCTGGCTGGGACACTGAAGCTTTCTTT. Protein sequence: CASSPRSSGWDTEAFF.

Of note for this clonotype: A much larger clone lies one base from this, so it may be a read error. The CDR3 DNA sequence: TGTGCCAGCTCACCGAGGACAGCGCCGTCTAACTATGGCTACACCTTC. It translates to CASSPRTAPSNYGYTF. V usage is TRBV18 and J usage is TRBJ1-2, with D tentatively TRBD1 (6 bases). This CDR3 is 16 amino acids long. Germline V gene sequence: CDR1 KGHSH, CDR2 LQKENI. Between the trimmed V and J ends, which lost 3 bases and 0 bases, there was a span of 14 bases.

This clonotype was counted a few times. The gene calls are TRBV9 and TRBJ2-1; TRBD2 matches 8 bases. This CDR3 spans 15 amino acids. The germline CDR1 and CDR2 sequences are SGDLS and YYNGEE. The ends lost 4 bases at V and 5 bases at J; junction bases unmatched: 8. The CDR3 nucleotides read TGTGCCAGCAGCCACCGCGCGGGAGGTAACAATGAGCAGTTCTTC. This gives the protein CASSHRAGGNNEQFF.

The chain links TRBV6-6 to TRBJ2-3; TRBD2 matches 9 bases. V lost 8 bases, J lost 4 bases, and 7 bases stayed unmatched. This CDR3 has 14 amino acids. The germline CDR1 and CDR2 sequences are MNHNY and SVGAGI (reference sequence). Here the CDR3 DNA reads TGTGCCAGCGGGATAGCGGGAGTGTCAGATACGCAGTATTTT. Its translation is CASGIAGVSDTQYF.

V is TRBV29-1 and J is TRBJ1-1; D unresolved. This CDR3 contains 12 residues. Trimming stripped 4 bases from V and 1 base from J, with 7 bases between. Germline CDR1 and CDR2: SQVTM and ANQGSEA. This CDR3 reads CSVARQNTEAFF. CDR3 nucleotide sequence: TGCAGCGTTGCAAGACAGAACACTGAAGCTTTCTTT.

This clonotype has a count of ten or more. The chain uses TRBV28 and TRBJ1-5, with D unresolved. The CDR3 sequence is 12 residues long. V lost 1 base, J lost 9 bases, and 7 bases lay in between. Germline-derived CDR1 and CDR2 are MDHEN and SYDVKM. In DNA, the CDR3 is TGTGCCAGCAGTTTATCCCCGGGGCCCCAGCATTTT. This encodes CASSLSPGPQHF.

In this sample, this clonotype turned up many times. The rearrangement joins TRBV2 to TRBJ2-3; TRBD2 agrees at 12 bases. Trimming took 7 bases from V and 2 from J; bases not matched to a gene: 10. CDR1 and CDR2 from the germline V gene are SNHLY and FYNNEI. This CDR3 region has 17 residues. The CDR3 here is CASTPRLAGVSTDTQYF. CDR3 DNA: TGTGCCAGCACCCCGAGACTAGCGGGAGTATCCACAGATACGCAGTATTTT.

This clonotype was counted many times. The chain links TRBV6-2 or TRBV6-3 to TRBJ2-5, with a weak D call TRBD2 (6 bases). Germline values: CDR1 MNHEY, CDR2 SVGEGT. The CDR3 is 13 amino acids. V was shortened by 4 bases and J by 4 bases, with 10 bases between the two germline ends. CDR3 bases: TGTGCCAGCAGTTTTTTGCGGGGAGAGACCCAGTACTTC. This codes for CASSFLRGETQYF.

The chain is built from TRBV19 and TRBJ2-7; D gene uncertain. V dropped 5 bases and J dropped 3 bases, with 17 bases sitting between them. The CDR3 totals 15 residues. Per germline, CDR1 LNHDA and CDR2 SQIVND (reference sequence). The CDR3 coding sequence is TGTGCCAGTAGTCCGAAGCCCGGGCCGATCTACGAGCAGTACTTC. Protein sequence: CASSPKPGPIYEQYF.

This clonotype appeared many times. CDR3 sequence: CASSYPPDRDNQPQHF. The CDR3 DNA follows: TGTGCCAGCAGTTACCCCCCAGACAGGGACAATCAGCCCCAGCATTTT. The chain links TRBV6-2 or TRBV6-3 to TRBJ1-5, with 7 bases fitting TRBD1. This CDR3 spans 16 amino acids. Germline CDR1 and CDR2: MNHEY and SVGEGT. Trimming took 2 bases from V and 3 from J; bases not matched to a gene: 7.

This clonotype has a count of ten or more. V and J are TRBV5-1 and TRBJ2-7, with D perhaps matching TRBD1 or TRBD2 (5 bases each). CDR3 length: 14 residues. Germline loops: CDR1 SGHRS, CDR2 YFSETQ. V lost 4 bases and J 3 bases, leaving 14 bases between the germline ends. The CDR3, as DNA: TGCGCCAGCAGCGCCGGGGACGGGGACTACGAGCAGTACTTC. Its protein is CASSAGDGDYEQYF.

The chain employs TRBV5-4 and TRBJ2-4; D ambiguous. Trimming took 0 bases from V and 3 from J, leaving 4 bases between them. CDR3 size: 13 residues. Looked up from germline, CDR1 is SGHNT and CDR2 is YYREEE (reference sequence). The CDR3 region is CASSLDSKNIQYF. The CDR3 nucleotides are TGTGCCAGCAGCTTGGACAGCAAAAACATTCAGTACTTC.

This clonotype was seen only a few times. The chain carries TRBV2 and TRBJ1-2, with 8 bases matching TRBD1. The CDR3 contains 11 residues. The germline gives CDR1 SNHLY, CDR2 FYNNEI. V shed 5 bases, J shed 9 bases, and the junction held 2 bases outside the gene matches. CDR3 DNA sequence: TGTGCCAGCAGTACAGGGGGGAGCTACACCTTC. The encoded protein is CASSTGGSYTF.

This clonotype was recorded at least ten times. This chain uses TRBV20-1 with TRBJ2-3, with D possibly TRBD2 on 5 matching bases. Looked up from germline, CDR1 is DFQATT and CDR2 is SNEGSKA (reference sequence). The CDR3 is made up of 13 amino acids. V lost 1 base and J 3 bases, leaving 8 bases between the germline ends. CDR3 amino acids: CSARGSGTDTQYF. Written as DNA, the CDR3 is TGCAGTGCTAGAGGATCGGGGACAGATACGCAGTATTTT.

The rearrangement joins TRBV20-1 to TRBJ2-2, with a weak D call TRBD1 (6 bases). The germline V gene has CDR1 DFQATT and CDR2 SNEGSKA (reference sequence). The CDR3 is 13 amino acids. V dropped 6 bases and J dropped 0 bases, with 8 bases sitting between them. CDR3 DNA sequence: TGCAGTGCCGGGACACCGAACACCGGGGAGCTGTTTTTT. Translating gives CSAGTPNTGELFF.

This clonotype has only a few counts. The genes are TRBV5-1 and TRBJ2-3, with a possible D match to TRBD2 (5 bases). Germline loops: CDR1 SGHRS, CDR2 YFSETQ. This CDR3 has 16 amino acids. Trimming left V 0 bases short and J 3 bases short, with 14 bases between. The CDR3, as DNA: TGCGCCAGCAGCTTGGGTCCTAGCCGAAGAACAGATACGCAGTATTTT. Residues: CASSLGPSRRTDTQYF.

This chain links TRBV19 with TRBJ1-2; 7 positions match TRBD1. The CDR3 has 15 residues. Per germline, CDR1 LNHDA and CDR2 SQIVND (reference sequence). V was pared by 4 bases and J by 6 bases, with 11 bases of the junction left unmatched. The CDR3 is CASSTRDSQRHGYTF. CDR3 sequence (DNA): TGTGCCAGTAGTACTCGGGACAGCCAGCGCCATGGCTACACCTTC.

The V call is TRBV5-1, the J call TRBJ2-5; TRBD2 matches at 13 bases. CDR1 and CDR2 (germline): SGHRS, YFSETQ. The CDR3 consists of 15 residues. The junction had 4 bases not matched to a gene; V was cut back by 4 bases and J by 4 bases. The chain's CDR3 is CASSLGTSGTETQYF. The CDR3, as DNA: TGCGCCAGCAGCCTGGGGACTAGCGGGACAGAGACCCAGTACTTC.

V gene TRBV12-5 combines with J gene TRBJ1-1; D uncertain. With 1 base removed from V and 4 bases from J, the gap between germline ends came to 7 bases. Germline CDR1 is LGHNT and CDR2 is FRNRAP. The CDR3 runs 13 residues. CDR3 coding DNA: TGTGCTAGTGGTTTGGGGGGAAGCACTGAAGCTTTCTTT. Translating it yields CASGLGGSTEAFF.

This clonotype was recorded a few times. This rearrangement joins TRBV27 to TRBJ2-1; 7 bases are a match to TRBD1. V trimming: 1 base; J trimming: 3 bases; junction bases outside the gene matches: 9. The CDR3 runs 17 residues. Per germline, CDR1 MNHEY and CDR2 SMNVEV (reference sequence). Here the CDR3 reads CASSLYRDRDDYNEQFF. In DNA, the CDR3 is TGTGCCAGCAGTTTATACCGCGACAGGGACGACTACAATGAGCAGTTCTTC.

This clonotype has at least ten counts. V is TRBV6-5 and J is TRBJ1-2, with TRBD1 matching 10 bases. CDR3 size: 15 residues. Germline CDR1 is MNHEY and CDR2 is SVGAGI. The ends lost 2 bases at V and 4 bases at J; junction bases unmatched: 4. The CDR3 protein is CASSYGTGVSYGYTF. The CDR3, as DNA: TGTGCCAGCAGTTACGGGACAGGGGTCTCCTATGGCTACACCTTC.

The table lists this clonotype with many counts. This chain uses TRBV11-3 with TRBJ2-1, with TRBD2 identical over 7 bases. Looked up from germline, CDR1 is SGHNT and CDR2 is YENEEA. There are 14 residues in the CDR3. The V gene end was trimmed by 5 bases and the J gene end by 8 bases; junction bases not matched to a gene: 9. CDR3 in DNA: TGTGCCAGCAGCCCCCGGGCGGGAGTCCATGAGCAGTTCTTC. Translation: CASSPRAGVHEQFF.

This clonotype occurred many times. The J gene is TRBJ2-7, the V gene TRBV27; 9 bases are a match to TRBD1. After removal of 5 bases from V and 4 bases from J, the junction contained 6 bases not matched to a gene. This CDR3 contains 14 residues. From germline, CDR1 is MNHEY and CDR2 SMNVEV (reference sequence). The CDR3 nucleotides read TGTGCCAGCAGTATCGGGACAGGGAGGTACGAGCAGTACTTC. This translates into CASSIGTGRYEQYF.

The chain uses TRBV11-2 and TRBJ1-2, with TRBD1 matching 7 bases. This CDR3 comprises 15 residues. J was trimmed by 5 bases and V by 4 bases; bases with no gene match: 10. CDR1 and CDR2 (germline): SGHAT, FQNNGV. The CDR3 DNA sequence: TGTGCCAGCAGCTCCATCCGACAGGGCGGGTATGGCTACACCTTC. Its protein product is CASSSIRQGGYGYTF.